The sequence of this T cell receptor beta chain was determined in a study of blood T cell repertoires in COVID-19. Study-wide context: Italy, Spain and the United States were the sources of the convalescent and acute COVID-19 samples. Sources were T cells, B-cell-depleted T cells, or PBMCs; the material itself was cDNA or gDNA.

The germline gives CDR1 PRHDT, CDR2 FYEKMQ (reference sequence). J lost 4 bases, V lost 3 bases, and 8 bases had no gene match. The CDR3 is 15 amino acids. As originally analysed: Estimation of nucleated cell counts was performed using reference gene primer amplification. Method: immunoSEQ multiplex PCR; TCRdb's copy keeps in-frame clones and lacks some. The V and J calls and the clone size are those of that table, but D and trimming were determined from the DNA. The data show roughly 250,000 clones, 75% to 95% seen once. During active infection, Seattle patients enrolled and were then monitored through disease.

The sample was peripheral blood. The genes are TRBV13 and TRBJ2-5; 7 bases match TRBD1. This receptor was obtained from a person aged 18 to 29 with COVID-19, enrolled during active disease. The CDR3 is CASSLKSTGIETQYF. The CDR3 DNA sequence: TGTGCCAGCAGCTTGAAGTCGACAGGGATAGAGACCCAGTACTTC.